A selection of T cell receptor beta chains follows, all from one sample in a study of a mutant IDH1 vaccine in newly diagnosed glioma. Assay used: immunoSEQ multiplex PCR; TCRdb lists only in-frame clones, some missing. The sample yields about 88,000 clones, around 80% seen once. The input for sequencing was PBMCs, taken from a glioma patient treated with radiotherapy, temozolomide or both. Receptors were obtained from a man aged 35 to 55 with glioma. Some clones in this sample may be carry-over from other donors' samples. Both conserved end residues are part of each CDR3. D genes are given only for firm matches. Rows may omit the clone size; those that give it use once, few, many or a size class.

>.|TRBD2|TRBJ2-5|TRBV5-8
TGTGCCAGCAGTTCTGGACTAGATAAAGCCCAGTACTTC
CASSSGLDKAQYF
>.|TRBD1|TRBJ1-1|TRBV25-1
TGTGCCAGCAGTGATAGACAGGGGGTGAACACTGAAGCTTTCTTT
CASSDRQGVNTEAFF
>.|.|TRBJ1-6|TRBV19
TGTGCCAGTAGTATGGGGGACCTCAATAATTCACCCCTCCACTTT
CASSMGDLNNSPLHF
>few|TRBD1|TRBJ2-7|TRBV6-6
TGTGCCAGCAGTTTTAACCGGGACAGGGCCTCCTACGAGCAGTACTTC
CASSFNRDRASYEQYF
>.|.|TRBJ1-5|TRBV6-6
TGTGCCAGCAGTCACGACTTCGGACGGTTAAATCAGCCCCAGCATTTT
CASSHDFGRLNQPQHF
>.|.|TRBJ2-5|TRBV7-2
TGTGCCAGCAGCTTTACGGTGGACTCCCTGCCGACTGGGACCCAGTACTTC
CASSFTVDSLPTGTQYF
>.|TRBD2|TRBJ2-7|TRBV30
TGTGCCTGGAGTGTCAAACGAGCGGGGGGGTCCTACGAGCAGTACTTC
CAWSVKRAGGSYEQYF
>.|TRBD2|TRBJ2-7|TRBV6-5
TGTGCCAGCAGTTACGGCGGGGGGGGGCAGGGCGAGCAGTACTTC
CASSYGGGGQGEQYF
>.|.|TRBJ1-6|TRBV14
TGTGCCAGCAGCTTCACACAAGGGGGAAGATCACCCCTCCACTTT
CASSFTQGGRSPLHF
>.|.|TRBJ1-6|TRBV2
TGTGCCAGCAGAGGGGATTCACCCCTCCACTTT
CASRGDSPLHF
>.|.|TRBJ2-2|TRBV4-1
TGCGCCAGCAGCCAAGGGGCAGCGAACACCGGGGAGCTGTTTTTT
CASSQGAANTGELFF
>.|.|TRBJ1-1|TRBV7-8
TGTGCCAGCAGCCAGCAGAACACTGAAGCTTTCTTT
CASSQQNTEAFF
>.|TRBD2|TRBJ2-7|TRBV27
TGTGCCAGCAGTTTTTACGCGGGGGGGCGGTTAGAGCAGTACTTC
CASSFYAGGRLEQYF
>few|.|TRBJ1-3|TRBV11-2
TGTGCCAGCAGCTCCCAGGACACGGGCACCATATATTTT
CASSSQDTGTIYF
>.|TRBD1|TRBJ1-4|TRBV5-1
TGCGCCAGCAGACGGGACAGTGTGTCTAATGAAAAACTGTTTTTT
CASRRDSVSNEKLFF
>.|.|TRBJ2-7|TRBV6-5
TGTGCCAGCAGTTACTCGGGCCTGAGCTCCTACGAGCAGTACTTC
CASSYSGLSSYEQYF
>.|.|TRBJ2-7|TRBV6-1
TGTGCCAGCAGGATACAGGGCCGGACCTACGAGCAGTACTTC
CASRIQGRTYEQYF
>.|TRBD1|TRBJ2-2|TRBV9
TGTGCCAGCAGCCCAACCGGGACAGGGTGGGGCGGGGAGCTGTTTTTT
CASSPTGTGWGGELFF
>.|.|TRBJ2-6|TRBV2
TGTGCCAGCAGTGAACATGGGGCCAACGTCCTGACTTTC
CASSEHGANVLTF
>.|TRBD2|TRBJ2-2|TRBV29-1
TGCAGCGTGCCTAGCGGGGGGGCCGTGAACACCGGGGAGCTGTTTTTT
CSVPSGGAVNTGELFF
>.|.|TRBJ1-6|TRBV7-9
TGTGCCAGCAGCTCACAGTTCCCTCTAAGCGGTTCACCCCTCCACTTT
CASSSQFPLSGSPLHF
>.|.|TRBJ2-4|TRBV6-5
TGTGCCAGCAGTCCCCCGGGACACCAAATTCAGTACTTC
CASSPPGHQIQYF